These 25 T cell receptor beta chains share one sample of origin, sequenced in a study of CD8 T cells in ankylosing spondylitis. Study-wide findings and caveats: The study identified a TCR beta motif of under ten highly homologous variants that appeared characteristic of ankylosing spondylitis blood.

These receptors have no identified antigens. TCRdb re-derived calls from the 5' RACE reads in MiXCR, one entry per CDR3 protein. The sample lists more than 650,000 distinct CDR3 sequences, 10% to 15% occurring once. Sequencing input: blood, either unsorted or a sorted T cell fraction (not recorded which). The receptors were sampled from a male donor with ankylosing spondylitis.

This rearrangement joins TRBV6-1 to TRBJ2-1, with D perhaps assigned TRBD1 or TRBD2 (5 bases each). The CDR3 length is 15 residues. Germline-derived CDR1 and CDR2 are MNHNS and SASEGT. Trimming removed 5 bases at V and 2 bases at J, with 13 bases between. The CDR3 nucleotides are TGTGCCAGCAGTAGGGGACGGATAGCCTACAATGAGCAGTTCTTC. Translation: CASSRGRIAYNEQFF.

The genes are TRBV28 and TRBJ2-5; unclear D gene. Germline CDR1 and CDR2: MDHEN and SYDVKM. V was clipped by 5 bases and J by 4 bases, with 8 bases between them. The CDR3 is 12 amino acids. CDR3 sequence: CASSPAVETQYF. Written as DNA, the CDR3 is TGTGCCAGCAGTCCGGCCGTAGAGACCCAGTACTTC. The full variable domain, rest sourced from reference TRBV28 and TRBJ2-5, is DVKVTQSSRYLVKRTGEKVFLECVQDMDHENMFWYRQDPGLGLRLIYFSYDVKMKEKGDIPEGYSVSREKKERFSLILESASTNQTSMYLCASSPAVETQYFGPGTRLLVL.

In its sample, this clonotype was seen a few times. The rearrangement links TRBV5-1 to TRBJ2-1; TRBD2 aligns across 13 bases. This CDR3 is 16 amino acids long. CDR1 and CDR2 from the germline V gene are SGHRS and YFSETQ. Trimming removed 4 bases from V and 8 bases from J; junction bases left unmatched: 9. The CDR3 sequence: CASSPPGTSGTDEQFF. CDR3 DNA: TGCGCCAGCAGCCCACCCGGGACTAGCGGGACGGATGAGCAGTTCTTC. The whole variable domain, filled in from reference TRBV5-1 and TRBJ2-1, reads KAGVTQTPRYLIKTRGQQVTLSCSPISGHRSVSWYQQTPGQGLQFLFEYFSETQRNKGNFPGRFSGRQFSNSRSEMNVSTLELGDSALYLCASSPPGTSGTDEQFFGPGTRLTVL.

The V and J genes are TRBV5-4 and TRBJ2-7; D remains ambiguous. V lost 4 bases and J 0 bases, leaving 14 bases between the germline ends. This CDR3 region has 15 residues. Germline assignment: CDR1 SGHNT and CDR2 YYREEE (reference sequence). The CDR3 here is CASSVKNWNSYEQYF. CDR3 DNA sequence: TGTGCCAGCAGCGTCAAGAACTGGAACTCCTACGAGCAGTACTTC.

This clonotype showed up just a few times. The chain carries TRBV7-2 and TRBJ2-5; 7 bases align to TRBD2. J was trimmed by 4 bases and V by 2 bases; bases with no gene match: 4. Per the germline V gene, CDR1 is SGHTA and CDR2 is FQGNSA. The CDR3 has 14 residues. This CDR3 is CASSLRGGVETQYF. The CDR3, as DNA: TGTGCCAGCAGCTTACGTGGGGGGGTAGAGACCCAGTACTTC.

The chain links TRBV7-9 to TRBJ2-7; D possibly uses TRBD1 or TRBD2 (5 bases each). Trimming removed 4 bases from V and 4 bases from J, with 20 bases in between. The germline CDR1 and CDR2 sequences are SEHNR and FQNEAQ (reference sequence). This CDR3 is built from 16 residues. CDR3 nucleotides: TGTGCCAGCAGCTCGGGACCCCTAGATCCCCTTTACGAGCAGTACTTC. Its protein product is CASSSGPLDPLYEQYF.

In this sample, this clonotype turned up a few times. The rearrangement joins TRBV5-5 to TRBJ1-2; D is possibly TRBD1 (6 bases). V gave up 4 bases and J gave up 8 bases, with 21 bases separating them. Germline values: CDR1 SGHKS, CDR2 YYEKEE (reference sequence). This CDR3 is built from 15 residues. As DNA, the CDR3 is TGTGCCAGCAGCCGACTGGGTACGGGGGGCCGGGGCTACACCTTC. This codes for CASSRLGTGGRGYTF.

J is TRBJ1-2 and V is TRBV7-3; 9 nucleotides line up with TRBD1. Germline lookup yields CDR1 SGHTA and CDR2 FQGTGA. The CDR3 consists of 15 residues. The J segment lost 6 bases and the V segment lost 1 base, leaving 6 bases of the junction unmatched. CDR3 nucleotide sequence: TGTGCCAGCAGCTTAAACTCGGGGACAGGGCATGGCTACACCTTC. Translated, it gives CASSLNSGTGHGYTF.

This clonotype was recorded at least ten times. V gene TRBV20-1 combines with J gene TRBJ1-4; D not certain. In germline, CDR1 is DFQATT, CDR2 SNEGSKA (reference sequence). Trimming left V 6 bases short and J 7 bases short, with 21 bases between. The CDR3 contains 15 residues. CDR3 in amino acids: CSANRNSNEGEKLFF. DNA of the CDR3: TGCAGTGCAAATCGGAACAGCAACGAGGGTGAAAAACTGTTTTTT.

This chain connects TRBV6-1 to TRBJ1-5; a weak D match, TRBD1 (5 bases). V lost 5 bases to trimming and J lost 2 bases, with 13 bases between them. This CDR3 has 15 amino acids. Germline V lookup: CDR1 MNHNS, CDR2 SASEGT. CDR3 nucleotide sequence: TGTGCCAGCAGTCCAGGGACGGACCGCAATCAGCCCCAGCATTTT. Translated: CASSPGTDRNQPQHF.

The V and J genes are TRBV5-4 and TRBJ2-1, with 9 bases identical to TRBD2. The V and J ends lost 6 bases and 3 bases, in that order; junction bases with no gene match: 7. The CDR3 has 15 amino acids. Germline CDR1 reads SGHNT; CDR2 reads YYREEE (reference sequence). The CDR3 DNA reads as TGTGCCAGCACCCCAGCGGGGGGCGTCTACAATGAGCAGTTCTTC. It is translated as CASTPAGGVYNEQFF.

The genes are TRBV27 and TRBJ2-7; D not certain. The CDR3 extends over 15 amino acids. The germline V and J ends were trimmed by 3 bases and 0 bases, with 12 bases remaining between them. From germline, CDR1 is MNHEY and CDR2 SMNVEV (reference sequence). In DNA, the CDR3 is TGTGCCAGCAGTTTTAAGGCAGGTCTCTCCTACGAGCAGTACTTC. It specifies CASSFKAGLSYEQYF.

This clonotype was seen at least ten times. J is TRBJ2-7 and V is TRBV7-9, with D unresolved. This CDR3 contains 12 residues. Germline V lookup: CDR1 SEHNR, CDR2 FQNEAQ (reference sequence). Trimming left V 2 bases short and J 6 bases short, with 8 bases between. CDR3: CASSLNLGEQYF. The CDR3 DNA is TGTGCCAGCAGCTTAAACCTGGGCGAGCAGTACTTC.

This clonotype was picked up a small number of times. The J gene is TRBJ2-7, the V gene TRBV5-1; the D is unclear. Trimming took off 5 bases at V and 2 bases at J, with 8 bases between the two ends. This CDR3 contains 12 residues. Germline assignment: CDR1 SGHRS and CDR2 YFSETQ. The CDR3 DNA reads as TGCGCCAGCAGAAATCCTCCCTACGAGCAGTACTTC. Protein sequence: CASRNPPYEQYF.

This clonotype has at least ten counts. The chain employs TRBV5-1 and TRBJ2-1; either TRBD1 or TRBD2 may fit D (5 bases each). V lost 4 bases and J 4 bases, leaving 15 bases between the germline ends. CDR3 size: 15 residues. CDR1 is SGHRS, CDR2 YFSETQ, per germline. The CDR3 sequence: CASSGRDPRYNEQFF. DNA of the CDR3: TGCGCCAGCAGCGGCCGGGACCCGCGGTACAATGAGCAGTTCTTC. Based on the CDR3 plus reference TRBV5-1 and TRBJ2-1, the full variable domain is KAGVTQTPRYLIKTRGQQVTLSCSPISGHRSVSWYQQTPGQGLQFLFEYFSETQRNKGNFPGRFSGRQFSNSRSEMNVSTLELGDSALYLCASSGRDPRYNEQFFGPGTRLTVL.

This clonotype came up many times. The chain joins TRBV5-1 to TRBJ2-1; D call uncertain. Germline V lookup: CDR1 SGHRS, CDR2 YFSETQ. The CDR3 extends over 13 amino acids. The V end lost 1 base, the J end lost 5 bases, and 7 bases lay between the germline ends. Written as DNA, the CDR3 is TGCGCCAGCAGCTTGTTGCCGGACAATGAGCAGTTCTTC. Amino acid sequence: CASSLLPDNEQFF.

This clonotype has just a few counts. The V gene is TRBV12-3 or TRBV12-4, the J gene TRBJ1-6, with D tentatively TRBD1 (5 bases). This CDR3 contains 15 residues. Trimming stripped 6 bases from V and 8 bases from J, with 17 bases between. CDR3: CASSLVWGPDSPLHF. CDR3 nucleotides: TGTGCCAGCAGCTTGGTTTGGGGCCCAGATTCACCCCTCCACTTT.

This clonotype was picked up many times. The chain links TRBV7-9 to TRBJ2-3, with D unclear. The CDR3 spans 13 residues. Per the germline V gene, CDR1 is SEHNR and CDR2 is FQNEAQ (reference sequence). V lost 5 bases to trimming and J lost 4 bases, with 10 bases between them. The DNA of the CDR3 is TGTGCCAGCAGCGAACCTCTCCCAGATACGCAGTATTTT. Translating gives CASSEPLPDTQYF.

This clonotype appeared a few times. V gene TRBV15 combines with J gene TRBJ1-6, with D unclear. This CDR3 is built from 16 residues. V lost 3 bases, J lost 11 bases, and 20 bases lay in between. Germline loops: CDR1 LNHNV, CDR2 YYDKDF (reference sequence). The CDR3 region is CATSSAGSGSRPPLHF. The CDR3 nucleotides read TGTGCCACCAGCAGTGCTGGGTCTGGCTCGCGACCACCCCTCCACTTT.

A few counts support this clonotype. CDR3 sequence (DNA): TGCGCCAGCAGCTTGGCGGACTTGAGCTCCTACAATGAGCAGTTCTTC. The encoded protein is CASSLADLSSYNEQFF. The genes are TRBV5-1 and TRBJ2-1, with a possible D match to TRBD2 (5 bases). The CDR3 is made up of 16 amino acids. The V end lost 0 bases, the J end lost 0 bases, and 10 bases lay between the germline ends. CDR1 and CDR2 from the germline V gene are SGHRS and YFSETQ.

This rearrangement joins TRBV7-2 to TRBJ2-5; unclear D gene. V lost 7 bases and J 5 bases, leaving 17 bases between the germline ends. This CDR3 region has 14 residues. The V gene's germline CDR1 is SGHTA and CDR2 FQGNSA. Written as DNA, the CDR3 is TGTGCCAGCACCCGCGGACCTAACACGGAGACCCAGTACTTC. Residues: CASTRGPNTETQYF.

This chain connects TRBV9 to TRBJ1-5; no firm D call. The length of the CDR3 is 14 residues. The V and J ends lost 2 bases and 5 bases respectively, with 11 bases between them. From germline, CDR1 is SGDLS and CDR2 YYNGEE. CDR3 DNA: TGTGCCAGCAGCGTTCTGGGGAACTATCAGCCCCAGCATTTT. Its translation is CASSVLGNYQPQHF.

This sequence joins TRBV9 and TRBJ2-3, with a possible D match to TRBD2 (7 bases). Between the trimmed V and J ends, which lost 0 bases and 2 bases, there was a span of 19 bases. The CDR3 is 18 residues long. Germline assignment: CDR1 SGDLS and CDR2 YYNGEE. This CDR3 reads CASSVDPRGGGSTDTQYF. The CDR3 DNA is TGTGCCAGCAGCGTAGACCCCAGGGGCGGGGGCTCCACAGATACGCAGTATTTT. The entire variable domain, with the rest obtained from reference TRBV9 and TRBJ2-3, is as follows: DSGVTQTPKHLITATGQRVTLRCSPRSGDLSVYWYQQSLDQGLQFLIQYYNGEERAKGNILERFSAQQFPDLHSELNLSSLELGDSALYFCASSVDPRGGGSTDTQYFGPGTRLTVL.

This clonotype was observed many times. The J gene is TRBJ1-1, the V gene TRBV5-1; D is uncertain. The germline V and J ends were trimmed by 4 bases and 3 bases, with 13 bases remaining between them. CDR1 and CDR2 from the germline V gene are SGHRS and YFSETQ. This CDR3 is built from 14 residues. The CDR3 sequence is CASSPRMVYTEAFF. DNA of the CDR3: TGCGCCAGCAGCCCCCGAATGGTCTACACTGAAGCTTTCTTT.

This clonotype was found a few times. The V call is TRBV4-3, the J call TRBJ2-3; the match to TRBD2 covers 9 bases. The CDR3 sequence is 18 residues long. The J segment lost 2 bases and the V segment lost 0 bases, leaving 9 bases of the junction unmatched. From germline, CDR1 is LGHNA and CDR2 YSLEER. The CDR3 region has the DNA TGCGCCAGCAGCCAAGACGACCGTAGCGGGGGATTCACAGATACGCAGTATTTT. This sequence encodes CASSQDDRSGGFTDTQYF.